These 26 T cell receptor beta chains were sequenced from one sample in a study of beta chain features in type 1 diabetes. The authors reverse transcribed all of the isolated RNA, so sequencing captured expressed TCRB transcripts. Sequencing was performed with immunoSEQ multiplex PCR; in TCRdb, only in-frame clones are kept and a portion is missing. The sample includes roughly 240,000 clones, approximately 25% of them seen just once. No cognate antigen is known for these TCRs. General observations from the study: Type 1 diabetes patients showed a moderate but significant shortening of TCRB CDR3s in all four CD4+ subsets.

The sequenced sample was naive CD4+ T cells from blood. All receptors derive from a woman in her 30s with type 1 diabetes.

The chain recombines TRBV6-5 with TRBJ1-1, with D unresolved. V gave up 0 bases and J gave up 1 base, with 9 bases separating them. The length of the CDR3 is 15 residues. Germline lookup yields CDR1 MNHEY and CDR2 SVGAGI. This CDR3 is CASSYSFQANTEAFF. CDR3 sequence (DNA): TGTGCCAGCAGTTACTCTTTCCAGGCGAACACTGAAGCTTTCTTT.

V gene TRBV2 combines with J gene TRBJ2-5, with unresolved D. Germline CDR1 SNHLY, CDR2 FYNNEI. CDR3 length equals 11 residues. Trimming left V 2 bases short and J 13 bases short, with 11 bases between. The CDR3 DNA follows: TGTGCCAGCAGTGAACTCGACTCGGGGTACTTC. Translating it yields CASSELDSGYF.

J is TRBJ1-5 and V is TRBV6-6; 10 bases align to TRBD1. This CDR3 is 16 amino acids long. V shed 5 bases and J 1 base; nucleotides not matched to a gene: 5. From germline, CDR1 is MNHNY and CDR2 SVGAGI (reference sequence). CDR3: CASSAQGQGSNQPQHF. The CDR3 nucleotides are TGTGCCAGCAGTGCGCAGGGACAGGGGAGCAATCAGCCCCAGCATTTT.

V gene TRBV6-5 combines with J gene TRBJ2-2; TRBD1 matches 9 bases. Germline lookup yields CDR1 MNHEY and CDR2 SVGAGI. The junction had 5 bases not matched to a gene; V was cut back by 4 bases and J by 5 bases. This CDR3 is 15 amino acids long. CDR3 in DNA: TGTGCCAGCAGTTCCCGGACAGGGGCGACCGGGGAGCTGTTTTTT. Protein sequence: CASSSRTGATGELFF.

This clone was seen more than once but under ten times. The chain uses TRBV10-3 and TRBJ1-2, with D perhaps matching TRBD1 (5 bases). This CDR3 contains 15 residues. Germline V gene lookup returns CDR1 ENHRY and CDR2 SYGVKD. Between the trimmed V and J ends, which lost 3 bases and 0 bases, there was a span of 11 bases. The CDR3 sequence: CAISEGAVSNYGYTF. The CDR3 nucleotides read TGTGCCATCAGTGAAGGGGCAGTTTCTAACTATGGCTACACCTTC.

This chain joins TRBV28 and TRBJ2-2; D remains ambiguous. Trimming took 4 bases from V and 2 from J, leaving 5 bases between them. Per the germline V gene, CDR1 is MDHEN and CDR2 is SYDVKM. The CDR3 has 13 amino acids. CDR3 region: CASSYSNTGELFF. CDR3 DNA: TGTGCCAGCAGTTACTCTAACACCGGGGAGCTGTTTTTT. Using reference TRBV28 and TRBJ2-2 for the parts outside the CDR3, the full variable domain is DVKVTQSSRYLVKRTGEKVFLECVQDMDHENMFWYRQDPGLGLRLIYFSYDVKMKEKGDIPEGYSVSREKKERFSLILESASTNQTSMYLCASSYSNTGELFFGEGSRLTVL.

The chain links TRBV5-1 to TRBJ1-1; the D is unclear. The ends were cut back, 1 base at V and 5 bases at J, with 12 bases in the middle. Looked up from germline, CDR1 is SGHRS and CDR2 is YFSETQ. The CDR3 contains 14 residues. CDR3 nucleotide sequence: TGCGCCAGCAGCTTGCGGGCGGGAGAGACTGAAGCTTTCTTT. This encodes CASSLRAGETEAFF. The full variable domain, its missing parts supplied by reference TRBV5-1 and TRBJ1-1, is KAGVTQTPRYLIKTRGQQVTLSCSPISGHRSVSWYQQTPGQGLQFLFEYFSETQRNKGNFPGRFSGRQFSNSRSEMNVSTLELGDSALYLCASSLRAGETEAFFGQGTRLTVV.

This clone was observed a few times. The chain couples TRBV2 to TRBJ2-1; D possibly corresponds to TRBD2 (6 bases). The CDR3 has 11 amino acids. With 7 bases removed from V and 6 bases from J, the gap between germline ends came to 7 bases. Germline assignment: CDR1 SNHLY and CDR2 FYNNEI. DNA for the CDR3: TGTGCCAGCAAGGGACTCAATGAGCAGTTCTTC. Translation gives CASKGLNEQFF.

This chain uses TRBV5-1 with TRBJ2-7, with D possibly TRBD2 on 5 matching bases. This CDR3 region has 14 residues. Germline CDR1 and CDR2: SGHRS and YFSETQ. The V and J ends lost 0 bases and 2 bases respectively, with 9 bases between them. The CDR3 here is CASSLAPGTYEQYF. CDR3 sequence (DNA): TGCGCCAGCAGCTTGGCGCCCGGGACCTACGAGCAGTACTTC.

The J gene is TRBJ1-2, the V gene TRBV6-4; possible D gene TRBD1, 6 bases. In germline, CDR1 is MRHNA, CDR2 SNTAGT. Trimming cost V 2 bases and J 4 bases, with 8 bases left between them. The CDR3 consists of 13 residues. CDR3 bases: TGTGCCAGCAGTGACGGCAGGGGCTATGGCTACACCTTC. Residues: CASSDGRGYGYTF.

The chain uses TRBV5-1 and TRBJ2-3, with D perhaps matching TRBD2 (6 bases). Germline V gives CDR1 SGHRS, CDR2 YFSETQ. This CDR3 has 15 amino acids. V lost 0 bases and J lost 2, with 10 bases in between. CDR3 region: CASSLGTTYTDTQYF. In DNA form, the CDR3 reads TGCGCCAGCAGCTTGGGGACTACTTACACAGATACGCAGTATTTT.

This clone was seen more than once but under ten times. J is TRBJ2-1 and V is TRBV2; 7 bases are a match to TRBD2. The CDR3 runs 15 residues. The germline CDR1 and CDR2 sequences are SNHLY and FYNNEI. The V segment lost 5 bases and the J segment 5 bases; nucleotides outside the gene matches: 9. CDR3 DNA sequence: TGTGCCAGCAGTTCTCGCGGGAGTGAAAACAATGAGCAGTTCTTC. This gives the protein CASSSRGSENNEQFF.

The rearrangement uses TRBV19 and TRBJ2-1; 10 bases match TRBD2. Trimming at V came to 4 bases and at J to 5 bases, leaving 5 bases not matched to a gene. The CDR3 is made up of 15 amino acids. Germline CDR1 reads LNHDA; CDR2 reads SQIVND (reference sequence). CDR3 bases: TGTGCCAGTAGTACGTGGACTAGCGGACACAATGAGCAGTTCTTC. This codes for CASSTWTSGHNEQFF.

The chain recombines TRBV2 with TRBJ2-4; TRBD1 aligns across 8 bases. CDR1 is SNHLY, CDR2 FYNNEI, per germline. The CDR3 covers 12 residues. Losses at the gene ends were 5 bases for V and 9 bases for J; bases not matched to a gene: 3. The CDR3 loop reads CASSTGGGIQYF. The CDR3 nucleotides read TGTGCCAGCAGTACAGGGGGTGGCATTCAGTACTTC. The full variable domain, completed using reference TRBV2 and TRBJ2-4, is EPEVTQTPSHQVTQMGQEVILRCVPISNHLYFYWYRQILGQKVEFLVSFYNNEISEKSEIFDDQFSVERPDGSNFTLKIRSTKLEDSAMYFCASSTGGGIQYFGAGTRLSVL.

This clone was recorded a few times. The rearrangement links TRBV4-2 to TRBJ2-1; 8 nucleotides align to TRBD2. The ends lost 3 bases at V and 5 bases at J; junction bases unmatched: 6. The V gene's germline CDR1 is LGHNA and CDR2 YNFKEQ. This CDR3 is built from 15 residues. The CDR3 reads CASSQRLALDNEQFF. The CDR3 DNA follows: TGTGCCAGCAGCCAGAGACTAGCGTTAGACAATGAGCAGTTCTTC.

The chain links TRBV7-9 to TRBJ2-1, with TRBD2 matching over 9 bases. The CDR3 is made up of 16 amino acids. V dropped 1 base and J dropped 7; count of bases not matched to a gene: 8. CDR1 is SEHNR, CDR2 FQNEAQ, per germline (reference sequence). The CDR3 region has the DNA TGTGCCAGCAGCTTAGTCCTAGCGGGATTGGTAAATGAGCAGTTCTTC. It translates to CASSLVLAGLVNEQFF.

CDR3 bases: TGCAGCGCCGGGGGGACAGGGGCCTACAATGAGCAGTTCTTC. It specifies CSAGGTGAYNEQFF. The rearrangement links TRBV29-1 to TRBJ2-1, with 10 bases lining up with TRBD1. Germline CDR1 SQVTM, CDR2 ANQGSEA. V was pared by 7 bases and J by 2 bases, with 5 bases of the junction left unmatched. This CDR3 region has 14 residues.

The chain uses TRBV29-1 and TRBJ2-1, with TRBD2 matching over 7 bases. The V gene's germline CDR1 is SQVTM and CDR2 ANQGSEA. CDR3 size: 16 residues. The V and J ends lost 8 bases and 1 base, in that order; junction bases with no gene match: 14. The CDR3 protein is CSTGIGPSGSYNEQFF. In DNA, the CDR3 is TGCAGCACCGGGATCGGACCTAGCGGTTCCTACAATGAGCAGTTCTTC.

This clone occurred a few times. This rearrangement joins TRBV7-9 to TRBJ2-3, with 8 bases identical to TRBD1. Germline-derived CDR1 and CDR2 are SEHNR and FQNEAQ (reference sequence). With V trimmed by 4 bases and J by 11 bases, 8 bases remained unmatched. This CDR3 has 13 residues. Here the CDR3 reads CASSWDRQGQQYF. As DNA, the CDR3 is TGTGCCAGCAGCTGGGACAGGCAGGGACAGCAGTATTTT.

The sample holds a few counts of this clone. The chain carries TRBV4-2 and TRBJ2-4; the D gene is possibly TRBD2 (5 bases). V was trimmed by 0 bases and J by 2 bases, leaving 14 bases between them. Germline-derived CDR1 and CDR2 are LGHNA and YNFKEQ. The CDR3 runs 17 residues. CDR3 coding DNA: TGTGCCAGCAGCCAAGAGGGTCCGGGAATGACCAAAAACATTCAGTACTTC. This translates into CASSQEGPGMTKNIQYF.

The chain couples TRBV7-8 to TRBJ1-1; 7 positions agree with TRBD1. V lost 7 bases, J lost 1 base, and 9 bases stayed unmatched. The germline gives CDR1 SGHVS, CDR2 FQNEAQ. The CDR3 is made up of 15 amino acids. CDR3 protein: CASNKDRVGNTEAFF. Here the CDR3 DNA reads TGTGCCAGCAACAAAGACAGGGTGGGGAACACTGAAGCTTTCTTT.

The V call is TRBV9, the J call TRBJ2-7; 11 bases are shared with TRBD2. This CDR3 is 17 amino acids long. V was clipped by 1 base and J by 3 bases; unmatched bases: 9. CDR1 SGDLS and CDR2 YYNGEE come from the germline V gene. CDR3 amino acids: CASSVSISTSGSYEQYF. The CDR3 DNA reads TGTGCCAGCAGCGTATCTATTTCCACTAGCGGGAGCTACGAGCAGTACTTC.

This clone has more than one count but fewer than ten. V is TRBV21-1 and J is TRBJ1-1; the DNA was not used to check the table's D call, TRBD1. TRBV21-1 is noted as a pseudogene. CDR3 length equals 14 residues. The CDR3 sequence is CASSPTGLNTEAFF. In DNA, the CDR3 is TGTGCCAGCAGCCCGACAGGCTTGAACACTGAAGCTTTCTTT.

The sample holds a few counts of this clone. This chain's CDR3 is CASSFEGLSTQYF. In DNA form, the CDR3 reads TGTGCCAGCAGCTTCGAGGGACTGAGCACGCAGTATTTT. The rearrangement links TRBV11-2 to TRBJ2-3; D is possibly TRBD2 (6 bases). In germline, CDR1 is SGHAT, CDR2 FQNNGV. CDR3 length: 13 amino acids. V shed 3 bases and J shed 9 bases, with 13 bases lying between them.

The chain uses TRBV30 and TRBJ2-2; D gene uncertain. Per germline, CDR1 GTSNPN and CDR2 SVGIG (reference sequence). CDR3 size: 11 residues. V lost 2 bases, J lost 6 bases, and 4 bases lay in between. In nucleotides, the CDR3 is TGTGCCTGGAGTCCCTCCGGGGAGCTGTTTTTT. Protein: CAWSPSGELFF.

The V gene is TRBV5-1, the J gene TRBJ1-1, with a weak D call TRBD1 (5 bases). Trimming left V 0 bases short and J 6 bases short, with 12 bases between. The CDR3 sequence is 14 residues long. Germline CDR1 is SGHRS and CDR2 is YFSETQ. The CDR3 DNA reads as TGCGCCAGCAGCTTGGCGGGGGGGAGGGCTGAAGCTTTCTTT. Encoded protein: CASSLAGGRAEAFF.